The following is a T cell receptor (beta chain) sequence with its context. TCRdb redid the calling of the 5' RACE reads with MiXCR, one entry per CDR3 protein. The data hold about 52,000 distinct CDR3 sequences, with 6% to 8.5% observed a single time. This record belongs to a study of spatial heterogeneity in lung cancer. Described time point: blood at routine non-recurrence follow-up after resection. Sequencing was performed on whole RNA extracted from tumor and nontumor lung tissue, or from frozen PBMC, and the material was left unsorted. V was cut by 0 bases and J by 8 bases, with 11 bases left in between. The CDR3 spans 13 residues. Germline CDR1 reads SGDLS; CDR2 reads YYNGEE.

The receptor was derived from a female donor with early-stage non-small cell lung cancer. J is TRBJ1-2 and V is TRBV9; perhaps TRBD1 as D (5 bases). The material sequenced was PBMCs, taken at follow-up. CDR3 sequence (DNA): TGTGCCAGCAGCGTAGGGGGCGTGCGGGGCTACACCTTC. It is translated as CASSVGGVRGYTF.